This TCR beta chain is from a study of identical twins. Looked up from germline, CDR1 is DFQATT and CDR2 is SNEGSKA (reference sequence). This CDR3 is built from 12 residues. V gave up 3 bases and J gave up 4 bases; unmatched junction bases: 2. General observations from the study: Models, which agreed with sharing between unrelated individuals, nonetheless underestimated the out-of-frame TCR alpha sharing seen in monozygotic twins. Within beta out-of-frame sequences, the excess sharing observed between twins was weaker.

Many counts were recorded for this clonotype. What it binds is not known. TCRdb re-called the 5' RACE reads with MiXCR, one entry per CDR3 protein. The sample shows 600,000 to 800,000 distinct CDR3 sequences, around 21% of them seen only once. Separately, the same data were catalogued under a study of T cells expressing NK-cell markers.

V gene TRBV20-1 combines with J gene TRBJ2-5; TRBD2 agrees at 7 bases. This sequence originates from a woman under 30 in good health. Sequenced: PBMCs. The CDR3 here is CSARGGGETQYF. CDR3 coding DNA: TGCAGTGCTAGGGGGGGGGGAGAGACCCAGTACTTC.